This T cell receptor beta chain was sequenced for a study of blood T cells in healthy people across ages. Using a J-beta primer mix together with a sample-barcoded 5' primer, a second PCR was run for 7 to 11 cycles. TCRdb independently ran MiXCR on the 5' RACE reads; one entry per CDR3 protein. The top ten hold about 21% of the sample, which has about 770,000 distinct CDR3 sequences, around 45% seen once. Trimming at V came to 7 bases and at J to 6 bases, leaving 8 bases not matched to a gene. The CDR3 totals 14 residues. Per the germline V gene, CDR1 is SQVTM and CDR2 is ANQGSEA. The TCR comes from a man between 60 and 75 years old in good health. This chain uses TRBV29-1 with TRBJ2-1; TRBD2 agrees at 11 bases. Sample: blood. The CDR3 sequence is CSGVAGGPANEQFF. The CDR3 nucleotides read TGCAGCGGGGTAGCGGGGGGGCCCGCCAATGAGCAGTTCTTC.